This T cell receptor (beta chain) was recorded in a study of post-analysis software for immune sequencing data. The overall study: Some patients lacked subtype; others had relapsing-remitting, secondary progressive or progressive-relapsing disease. Regarding the study as a whole: Samples sharing a preparation batch grouped tightly together when assessed by F measure. The study found TRBV5-6, TRBV5-1 and TRBV20-1 among a few TRBV segments more frequent in patients than controls. Among multiple sclerosis patients, normalized Chao1 diversity was significantly below that of controls.

Trimming left V 8 bases short and J 6 bases short, with 14 bases between. The V gene's germline CDR1 is MGHDK and CDR2 SYGVNS. The CDR3 covers 12 residues. This clonotype has only a few counts. Its antigen is as yet unknown. Unique molecular identifiers were present in the TCR beta cDNA libraries. TCRdb redid the calling of the PCR reads with MiXCR, one entry per CDR3 protein. The sample holds approximately 730,000 distinct CDR3 sequences; about 27% are singletons and the top ten take about 0.5%. Specimen: blood. The gene calls are TRBV25-1 and TRBJ2-7; D is possibly TRBD1 (5 bases). This TCR came from a girl aged 5-17 years with multiple sclerosis. The CDR3 nucleotides are TGTGCCAGCTGTCGTGGGGCTAGCGAGCAGTACTTC. Translated, it gives CASCRGASEQYF.